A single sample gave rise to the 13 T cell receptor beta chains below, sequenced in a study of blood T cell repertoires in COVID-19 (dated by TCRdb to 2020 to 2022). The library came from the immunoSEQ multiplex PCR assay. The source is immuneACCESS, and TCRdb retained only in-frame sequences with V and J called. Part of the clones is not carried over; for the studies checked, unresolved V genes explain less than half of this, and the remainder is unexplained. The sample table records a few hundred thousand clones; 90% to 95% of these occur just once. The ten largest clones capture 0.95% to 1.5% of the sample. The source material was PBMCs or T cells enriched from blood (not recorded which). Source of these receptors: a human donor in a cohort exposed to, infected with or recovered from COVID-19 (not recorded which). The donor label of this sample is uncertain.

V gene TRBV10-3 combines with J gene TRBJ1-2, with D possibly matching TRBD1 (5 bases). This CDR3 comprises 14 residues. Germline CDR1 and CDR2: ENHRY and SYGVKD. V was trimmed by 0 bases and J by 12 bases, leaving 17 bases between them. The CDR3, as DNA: TGTGCCATCAGTGAGTCGGAGCGGGGGGAAGGCAACACCTTC. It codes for CAISESERGEGNTF.

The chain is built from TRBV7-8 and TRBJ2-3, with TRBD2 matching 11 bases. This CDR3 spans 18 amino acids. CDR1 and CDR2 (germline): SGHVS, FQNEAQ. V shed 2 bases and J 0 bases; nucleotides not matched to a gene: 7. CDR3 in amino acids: CASSLPSSGGGSTDTQYF. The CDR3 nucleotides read TGTGCCAGCAGCTTACCAAGTAGCGGGGGGGGAAGCACAGATACGCAGTATTTT.

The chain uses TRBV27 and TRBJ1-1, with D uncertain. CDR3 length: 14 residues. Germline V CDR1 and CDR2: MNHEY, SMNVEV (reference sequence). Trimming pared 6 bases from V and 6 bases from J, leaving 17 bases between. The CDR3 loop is CASSPESRRSEAFF. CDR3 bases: TGTGCCAGCAGCCCGGAGTCTAGGAGGTCTGAAGCTTTCTTT.

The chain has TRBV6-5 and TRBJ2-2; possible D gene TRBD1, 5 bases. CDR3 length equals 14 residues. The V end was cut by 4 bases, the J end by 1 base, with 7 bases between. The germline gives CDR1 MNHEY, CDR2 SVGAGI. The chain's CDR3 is CASSFGQNTGELFF. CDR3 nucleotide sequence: TGTGCCAGCAGTTTTGGACAGAACACCGGGGAGCTGTTTTTT.

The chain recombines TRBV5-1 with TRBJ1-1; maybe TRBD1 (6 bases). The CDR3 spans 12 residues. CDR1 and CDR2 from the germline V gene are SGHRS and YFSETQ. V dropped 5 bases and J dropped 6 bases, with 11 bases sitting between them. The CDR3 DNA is TGCGCCAGCAGTTTACAGGGCTCTGAAGCTTTCTTT. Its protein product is CASSLQGSEAFF.

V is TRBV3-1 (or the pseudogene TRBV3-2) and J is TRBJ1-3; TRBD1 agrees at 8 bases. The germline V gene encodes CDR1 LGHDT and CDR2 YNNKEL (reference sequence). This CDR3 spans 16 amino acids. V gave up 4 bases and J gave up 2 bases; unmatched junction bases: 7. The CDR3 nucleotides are TGTGCCAGCAGCCCCGGACAGGGCAGGACTGGAAACACCATATATTTT. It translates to CASSPGQGRTGNTIYF.

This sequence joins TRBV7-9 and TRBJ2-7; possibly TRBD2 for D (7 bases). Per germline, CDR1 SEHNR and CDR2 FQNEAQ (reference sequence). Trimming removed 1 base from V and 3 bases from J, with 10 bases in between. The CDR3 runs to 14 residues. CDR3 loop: CASSLEGGLYEQYF. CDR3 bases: TGTGCCAGCAGCTTAGAGGGGGGGCTCTACGAGCAGTACTTC.

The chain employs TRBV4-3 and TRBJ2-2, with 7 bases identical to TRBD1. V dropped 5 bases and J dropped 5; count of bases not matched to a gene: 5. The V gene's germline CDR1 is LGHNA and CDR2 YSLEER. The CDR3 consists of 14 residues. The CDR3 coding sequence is TGCGCCAGCAGCGCGCAGGGGGTTACCGGGGAGCTGTTTTTT. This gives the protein CASSAQGVTGELFF.

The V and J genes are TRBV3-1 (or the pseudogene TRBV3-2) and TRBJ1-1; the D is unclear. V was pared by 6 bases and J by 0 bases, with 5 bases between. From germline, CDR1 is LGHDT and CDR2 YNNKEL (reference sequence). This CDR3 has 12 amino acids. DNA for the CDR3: TGTGCCAGCAGTCGGTTGAACACTGAAGCTTTCTTT. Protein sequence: CASSRLNTEAFF.

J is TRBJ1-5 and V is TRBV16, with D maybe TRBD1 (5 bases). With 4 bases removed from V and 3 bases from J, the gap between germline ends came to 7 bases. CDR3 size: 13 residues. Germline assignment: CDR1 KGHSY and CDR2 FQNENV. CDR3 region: CASSPGDNQPQHF. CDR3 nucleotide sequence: TGTGCCAGCAGCCCGGGGGACAATCAGCCCCAGCATTTT. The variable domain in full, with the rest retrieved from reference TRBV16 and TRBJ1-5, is GEEVAQTPKHLVRGEGQKAKLYCAPIKGHSYVFWYQQVLKNEFKFLISFQNENVFDETGMPKERFSAKCLPNSPCSLEIQATKLEDSAVYFCASSPGDNQPQHFGDGTRLSIL.

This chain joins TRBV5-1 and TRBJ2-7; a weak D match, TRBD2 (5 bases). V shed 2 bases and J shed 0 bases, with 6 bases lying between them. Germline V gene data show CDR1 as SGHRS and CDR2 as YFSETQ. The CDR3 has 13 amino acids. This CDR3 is CASSFGISYEQYF. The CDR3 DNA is TGCGCCAGCAGCTTCGGGATCTCCTACGAGCAGTACTTC.

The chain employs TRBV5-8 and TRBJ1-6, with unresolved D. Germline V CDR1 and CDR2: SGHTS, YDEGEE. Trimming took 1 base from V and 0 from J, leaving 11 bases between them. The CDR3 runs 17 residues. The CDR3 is CASSLSQVSSYNSPLHF. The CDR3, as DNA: TGTGCCAGCAGCTTGTCCCAAGTCAGCTCCTATAATTCACCCCTCCACTTT.

The CDR3 region has the DNA TGCGCCAGCAGTAACATCTACGAGCAGTACTTC. This codes for CASSNIYEQYF. J is TRBJ2-7 and V is TRBV5-1, with unresolved D. The CDR3 has 11 residues. The germline CDR1 and CDR2 sequences are SGHRS and YFSETQ. V was cut by 5 bases and J by 3 bases, with 6 bases left in between.